This T cell receptor (beta chain) is drawn from a study of blood T cell repertoires in COVID-19. CDR3 length equals 15 residues. Germline V CDR1 and CDR2: MDHEN, SYDVKM. The V segment lost 3 bases and the J segment 3 bases; nucleotides outside the gene matches: 5. The protocol was immunoSEQ multiplex PCR, while the TCRdb copy is restricted to in-frame clones and leaves out a portion. The table includes fewer than 350,000 clones, 88% detected once. This TCR derives from a woman aged 25-40 years who had been exposed to COVID-19. V usage is TRBV28 and J usage is TRBJ2-3; TRBD1 agrees at 8 bases. The sample consisted of PBMCs or T cells enriched from blood (not recorded which). The CDR3 reads CASSFFRGRTDTQYF. CDR3 nucleotide sequence: TGTGCCAGCAGTTTTTTCAGGGGGCGTACAGATACGCAGTATTTT.